These T cell receptor beta chains were read from a single sample in a study of early T cells in non-severe SARS-CoV-2 infection. TCRdb passed the 5' RACE reads through MiXCR, listing each CDR3 protein once. The sample includes some 71,000 distinct CDR3 sequences, 12% of them seen just once. Specimen: whole blood. The origin of the receptors is an adult who was a healthcare worker with PCR-confirmed SARS-CoV-2 infection or an uninfected control (not recorded which). Each CDR3 is given with its conserved first and last residue. D genes are given only for firm matches. The size field is filled for only some rows; it gives once, few, many or a size class.

D gene | J gene | clone size | V gene | CDR3 DNA | CDR3 protein
NA | TRBJ2-7 | few | TRBV9 | TGTGCCAGCAGCGTAGGCACGGGGGTGTTGGAGCAGTACTTC | CASSVGTGVLEQYF
TRBD1 | TRBJ1-2 | many | TRBV5-5 | TGTGCCAGCAGACCCGGGACAGGGAATGGCTACACCTTC | CASRPGTGNGYTF
TRBD1 | TRBJ1-1 | NA | TRBV7-6 | TGTGCCAGCAGCCCAGGACAGGGGGCTACTGAAGCTTTCTTT | CASSPGQGATEAFF
TRBD1 | TRBJ2-5 | NA | TRBV12-3/TRBV12-4 | TGTGCCAGCAACCGCGGACAGGGGGAGACCCAGTACTTC | CASNRGQGETQYF
TRBD1 | TRBJ1-1 | few | TRBV29-1 | TGCAGCGTTGAAGAGTTGGGACAGGGGTTCACTGAAGCTTTCTTT | CSVEELGQGFTEAFF
NA | TRBJ2-1 | many | TRBV18 | TGTGCCAGCTCACCGAGGGGCGACTACAATGAGCAGTTCTTC | CASSPRGDYNEQFF
NA | TRBJ2-1 | few | TRBV7-2 | TGTGCCAGCAGCCCAAATGGGGGAGGTGAGCAGTTCTTC | CASSPNGGGEQFF
NA | TRBJ1-2 | once | TRBV19 | TGTGCCAGTAGTACACAGGCAGCTAACTATGGCTACACCTTC | CASSTQAANYGYTF
NA | TRBJ2-3 | NA | TRBV5-1 | TGCGCCTCCCACCCTGGGGCGGGCAGCACAGATACGCAGTATTTT | CASHPGAGSTDTQYF
TRBD2 | TRBJ2-3 | few | TRBV9 | TGTGCCAGCACTCTAGCGGGCGGATCAGATACGCAGTATTTT | CASTLAGGSDTQYF
NA | TRBJ2-2 | NA | TRBV12-3/TRBV12-4 | TGTGCCAGCATCTCTGAGTCCGGGGGGCGCGGCACCGGGGAGCTGTTTTTT | CASISESGGRGTGELFF
NA | TRBJ1-6 | NA | TRBV4-1 | TGCGCCAGCAGCCAAGATACCAGCTCCTATAATTCACCCCTCCACTTT | CASSQDTSSYNSPLHF
NA | TRBJ2-7 | many | TRBV12-3/TRBV12-4 | TGTGCCAGCAGTTTAGCGCTAGGGACGGTCTCCTACGAGCAGTACTTC | CASSLALGTVSYEQYF
NA | TRBJ1-1 | many | TRBV12-3/TRBV12-4 | TGTGCCAGCAACCAAGGCCCCCGCGGTACTGAAGCTTTCTTT | CASNQGPRGTEAFF
NA | TRBJ1-6 | few | TRBV6-5 | TGTGCCAGCAGTTACTCCCTTCCAGGGAGCTCCTATAATTCACCCCTCCACTTT | CASSYSLPGSSYNSPLHF
NA | TRBJ2-1 | few | TRBV20-1 | TGCAGTGCTAGTTTCCTAGTGAGCCATGAGCAGTTCTTC | CSASFLVSHEQFF
NA | TRBJ2-3 | NA | TRBV7-2 | TGTGCCAGCAGCTTTTATAGGAGCACAGATACGCAGTATTTT | CASSFYRSTDTQYF
TRBD1 | TRBJ1-4 | many | TRBV19 | TGTGCCAGTAGCCGGAGGGACAGGGGGCGAATAGATGAAAAACTGTTTTTT | CASSRRDRGRIDEKLFF
NA | TRBJ2-1 | NA | TRBV5-1 | TGCGCCAGTAAAGAGGGGGGGCCAGGGAATGAGCAGTTCTTC | CASKEGGPGNEQFF
TRBD1 | TRBJ1-5 | NA | TRBV9 | TGTGCCAGCAGCGAGGGACAGGGCGATCAGCCCCAGCATTTT | CASSEGQGDQPQHF
TRBD1 | TRBJ1-1 | few | TRBV20-1 | TGCAGCCTGACAGGGGGCCTGAACACTGAAGCTTTCTTT | CSLTGGLNTEAFF
TRBD1 | TRBJ2-7 | many | TRBV27 | TGTGCCAGCAGTAGCCGGGACAGGGAAGGTTCCTACGAGCAGTACTTC | CASSSRDREGSYEQYF
NA | TRBJ1-2 | NA | TRBV5-8 | TGTGCCAGCAGCTGGTCAGTATCCGGCTACACCTTC | CASSWSVSGYTF
TRBD1 | TRBJ2-1 | many | TRBV5-6 | TGTGCCAGCAGCACCCCCCATCCCCGGGACAGGGTCTACAATGAGCAGTTCTTC | CASSTPHPRDRVYNEQFF
NA | TRBJ1-6 | large | TRBV7-2 | TGTGCCAGCAGCCAAACGGGGAACTCACCCCTCCACTTT | CASSQTGNSPLHF
NA | TRBJ2-1 | many | TRBV28 | TGTGCCAGCAAGGGGGGGAGCTCCTACAATGAGCAGTTCTTC | CASKGGSSYNEQFF
NA | TRBJ1-2 | many | TRBV4-1 | TGCGCCAGCAGCCAAGTAGTAGCTCTTAACTATGGCTACACCTTC | CASSQVVALNYGYTF
NA | TRBJ2-2 | NA | TRBV9 | TGTGCCAGCAGCGTGACAGGCGTGAACACCGGGGAGCTGTTTTTT | CASSVTGVNTGELFF
TRBD2 | TRBJ2-3 | many | TRBV11-2 | TGTGCCAGCAGCTTAACTAGCGGTTTAGATACGCAGTATTTT | CASSLTSGLDTQYF
NA | TRBJ2-5 | many | TRBV3-1 | TGTGCCAGCAGCCCCCCGACCGAGTACCAAGAGACCCAGTACTTC | CASSPPTEYQETQYF
NA | TRBJ1-2 | NA | TRBV2 | TGTGCCAGCAGCGGACTGTACCCTTCCACCTATGGCTACACCTTC | CASSGLYPSTYGYTF
NA | TRBJ2-5 | many | TRBV20-1 | TGCAGTGCTAGAGTTGGTAGGGAATCAGAGACCCAGTACTTC | CSARVGRESETQYF
NA | TRBJ2-7 | many | TRBV20-1 | TGCAGTGCTTCGACCGGGACCGGTTCCTACGAGCAGTACTTC | CSASTGTGSYEQYF
TRBD1 | TRBJ1-5 | many | TRBV12-3/TRBV12-4 | TGTGCCAGCAGTTTAGCCTGGGACAGAAACCCGGGTAATCAGCCCCAGCATTTT | CASSLAWDRNPGNQPQHF
TRBD2 | TRBJ2-1 | few | TRBV6-5 | TGTGCCAGCAGGTCGGCGGGAGAGATATACAATGAGCAGTTCTTC | CASRSAGEIYNEQFF
NA | TRBJ2-7 | NA | TRBV4-2 | TGTGCCAGCAGCCAAGAACAGGCCCCCTTAGGGCCCGAGCAGTACTTC | CASSQEQAPLGPEQYF
TRBD2 | TRBJ2-3 | NA | TRBV24-1 | TGTGCCACCAGTGTTCTAAGCGGGGGGGAGCAGTATTTT | CATSVLSGGEQYF
NA | TRBJ1-3 | few | TRBV5-6 | TGTGCCAGCGGGACACAGGGCACTGGAAACACCATATATTTT | CASGTQGTGNTIYF
NA | TRBJ2-4 | NA | TRBV21-1 | TGTGCCAGCACCACACCGGGTGACGAGTACATTCAGTACTTC | CASTTPGDEYIQYF
NA | TRBJ2-7 | many | TRBV7-6 | TGTGCCAGCAGCTTAGGACCAAACTACGAGCAGTACTTC | CASSLGPNYEQYF
TRBD2 | TRBJ2-7 | NA | TRBV3-1 | TGTGCCAGCACTTCGCTAGCGGGGCGTACCTACGAGCAGTACTTC | CASTSLAGRTYEQYF